The source of this T cell receptor beta chain is a study of blood T cells in healthy people across ages. Across the study: Using template switching, researchers captured about one barcoded beta molecule for each two T cells.

Comment on this clonotype: One end of the junction is discordant with germline, which a read error may explain.

The germline gives CDR1 SGDLS, CDR2 YYNGEE. There are 16 residues in the CDR3. The second PCR ran 7 to 11 cycles with a sample-barcoded 5' primer and J-beta primers. TCRdb fed the 5' RACE reads into MiXCR, producing one record per CDR3 protein. The table lists about 690,000 distinct CDR3 sequences, 40% to 50% of them singletons. V gene TRBV9 combines with J gene TRBJ2-1; a possible D gene is TRBD2 (6 bases). This sequence was found in an elderly man in good health. Source material: blood. In DNA form, the CDR3 reads TGTGCCAGCAGCTCAGGAGGGGACCACTCCTACAGTGAGCAGTTCTTC. Protein: CASSSGGDHSYSEQFF.